This record concerns one T cell receptor (beta chain) sequence. The antigen this receptor binds is unknown. Per-base qualities were not stored, and no clone one base away is much larger. These data come from a study of blood T cell repertoires in COVID-19 (dated by TCRdb to 2018 to 2021). Regarding the research as a whole: Collaborator samples came from the United States, Italy and Spain and covered acute and convalescent phases of COVID-19. Sample metadata almost always included a de-identified subject ID, COVID-19 status, age in years and sex. The prospective study material was composed of cDNA or gDNA derived from T cells, B-cell-depleted T cells, or PBMCs. Where available, HLA class I and class II types were taken from metadata supplied by the sample provider and were not determined by assay-based typing. The dataset comprised deeply sampled blood TCRbeta repertoires from subjects exposed to, actively infected with, or recovered from COVID-19. The repertoires were released in a freely available public database meant as a resource for research on the immune response to SARS-CoV-2. The samples were drawn from the first 160 participants of the ongoing ImmuneRACE study and from 1,254 subjects provided by 6 global collaborators. General study outcomes and caveats: Clinical and demographic metadata were provided uncurated, with the amount varying by source and participant.

Participants in the prospective study were aged about 18 to 95 years, lived in 20 to 30 United States geographic areas, and enrolled through a virtual design. In the prospective study, participants were assigned to cohorts based on the clinical history participants reported in a screening survey and a study questionnaire. In the prospective study, whole blood, serum and a nasopharyngeal or oropharyngeal swab were collected from each participant by mobile phlebotomists. Participants in the prospective study had the option to provide additional blood draws and questionnaires over an approximately 2-month period. Blood samples from the prospective study were shipped frozen or at room temperature prior to DNA extraction. Trimmed from V: 5 bases; trimmed from J: 8 bases; junction bases lacking a gene match: 11. The germline V gene (reference sequence) yields PRHDT for CDR1 and FYEKMQ for CDR2. The CDR3, from cysteine to phenylalanine, totals 14 residues. The DNA shown is the 42-base CDR3, in frame from base 1.

TCRbeta CDR3 regions were amplified from genomic DNA using the immunoSEQ Assay, a bias-controlled multiplex PCR. The original methods were these. Within the assay, amplification of reference gene primers was used to estimate how many nucleated cells each sample contained. To quantify the absolute abundance of each unique TCRbeta CDR3 rearrangement, sequence reads were collapsed and filtered. For each sample, productive Simpson clonality was calculated by taking the square root of Simpson's diversity index across productive rearrangements. As stored in TCRdb, this immuneACCESS dataset retains in-frame rearrangements with V and J assigned. A fraction of the clones does not appear; measured against another copy, unresolved V genes explain less than half of the discrepancy, and the remainder lacks a known reason. The V and J calls and the clone size are those of that table, but D and trimming were determined from the DNA. The sample table lists under 200,000 clones, roughly 82% of them with a count of one. Around 6% of the sample is in the top ten clones.

The sequence derives from a man aged 35-49 years with acute COVID-19. Sequenced input: PBMCs or T cells enriched from blood (not recorded which). Recombination joined TRBV13 with TRBJ1-2; 7 junctional bases match TRBD1. The encoded CDR3 is CASSRQGLSGGYTF. In nucleotide form, the sequence is TGTGCCAGCAGCCGACAGGGCCTCTCGGGGGGCTACACCTTC.